This TCR beta chain was retrieved from a study of CD8 T cells in ankylosing spondylitis (dated by TCRdb to 2015 to 2018). Describing the broader study: T cell receptor beta repertoires were profiled in healthy donors and ankylosing spondylitis patients so that disease-linked TCR variants could be found. The whole study cohort included over 85 healthy donors and 25 ankylosing spondylitis patients. Peripheral blood was sampled, and synovial fluid was also collected from ankylosing spondylitis patients. The paper as a whole reports these results and caveats: Blood from ankylosing spondylitis patients appeared to be characterized by a TCR beta motif composed of several highly homologous amino acid variants. Significant enrichment of the disease-linked clones was reported in matched synovial fluid samples from ankylosing spondylitis patients. The disease-linked clones showed a CD8+ phenotype and occurred at relatively low frequencies in peripheral blood. Some TCR beta motif variants had previously been reported in synovial fluid and blood of reactive arthritis patients, which suggested common disease-initiation mechanisms.

The CDR3 holds 14 amino acids from the cysteine to the phenylalanine. Only the CDR3 portion is preserved as DNA: 42 bases, with reading frame beginning at the first base. Reading the germline V gene gives CDR1 LGHNA and CDR2 YNFKEQ. A distance of 16 bases separates the germline ends of V and J, which lose 3 bases and 7 bases respectively. Sequencer: Illumina HiSeq 2500. Quantitative 5'-RACE with molecular barcodes was the method used to prepare the TCR beta libraries. On the authors' methods: A new computational method, built on a probabilistic model of VDJ rearrangement, was used to identify disease-linked TCR variants. The public reads were reprocessed in TCRdb via fastp at Q25 and MiXCR, keeping in-frame beta chains. Rows with a matching CDR3 protein are joined into one entry that keeps the most common DNA and genes. TCRdb, not the authors, supplied the V and J calls. The sample yields roughly 180,000 distinct CDR3 sequences; 10% to 15% were counted once. The leading ten clones occupy approximately 9.9% of the sample.

This clonotype appeared many times. This clone's antigen is unknown. No much larger clone exists at a distance of one base, and base qualities are not known. This clonotype was obtained from a female donor with ankylosing spondylitis or in good health (not recorded which). Sequenced material: blood, either unsorted or a sorted T cell fraction (not recorded which). Recombination joined TRBV4-2 with TRBJ2-7; the D gene is possibly TRBD2, with 6 bases matching. In nucleotide form, the sequence is TGTGCCAGCAGCCAGGGGGGACTTTCGTGGGAGCAGTACTTC. Its coded protein is CASSQGGLSWEQYF.